Listed here is a single TCR beta chain. The CDR3 loop spans 15 amino acids. Trimming took off 4 bases at V and 3 bases at J, with 15 bases between the two ends. Germline V lookup: CDR1 SGHRS, CDR2 YFSETQ. The data were taken from a study of T-cell memory formation after mild COVID-19. TCRdb re-analysed the 5' RACE reads in MiXCR, keeping a single row per CDR3 protein. There are about 400,000 distinct CDR3 sequences in the sample; 23% occur only once, and under 15% lies in the top ten. The genes are TRBV5-1 and TRBJ2-3; D remains ambiguous. Input material: PBMCs or a T cell subset sorted from them (not recorded which). The source of this sequence is an adult woman who had mild COVID-19 (a few samples of this study predate the infection). Cell type and time point are not known. The CDR3 spells CASSPNQVLTDTQYF. CDR3 bases: TGCGCCAGCAGCCCGAACCAGGTACTGACAGATACGCAGTATTTT.